These 4 T cell receptor beta chains were all obtained from the same sample, sequenced in a study of OX40 agonist ivuxolimab in advanced cancers. Sequenced by immunoSEQ multiplex PCR; TCRdb stores in-frame clones only, minus some. The sample has about 73,000 clones; about 88% are singletons. This specimen consisted of CD4+ or CD8+ T cells sorted from blood, obtained in a trial of the OX40 agonist ivuxolimab. The source is an adult with an advanced solid tumor such as melanoma, head and neck, liver or kidney cancer.

This sequence joins TRBV14 and TRBJ2-5; no reliable D call. CDR3 length equals 12 residues. The germline CDR1 and CDR2 sequences are SGHDN and FVKESK. The V gene lost 1 base and the J gene lost 4 bases, with 4 bases spanning the gap. CDR3 DNA sequence: TGTGCCAGCAGCCAAGGAACAGAGACCCAGTACTTC. Amino acids: CASSQGTETQYF. The full variable domain, completed using reference TRBV14 and TRBJ2-5, is EAGVTQFPSHSVIEKGQTVTLRCDPISGHDNLYWYRRVMGKEIKFLLHFVKESKQDESGMPNNRFLAERTGGTYSTLKVQPAELEDSGVYFCASSQGTETQYFGPGTRLLVL.

This sequence joins TRBV30 and TRBJ1-6; perhaps TRBD1 as D (6 bases). Germline V lookup: CDR1 GTSNPN, CDR2 SVGIG (reference sequence). This CDR3 comprises 13 residues. V dropped 8 bases and J dropped 7 bases, with 15 bases sitting between them. This CDR3 is CASRGQINSPLHF. In DNA form, the CDR3 reads TGTGCCAGCCGGGGACAAATCAATTCACCCCTCCACTTT.

This chain joins TRBV28 and TRBJ1-3; 7 nucleotides align to TRBD1. CDR3 length equals 14 residues. V dropped 6 bases and J dropped 2; count of bases not matched to a gene: 4. Looked up from germline, CDR1 is MDHEN and CDR2 is SYDVKM. This CDR3 is CASSSTGAGNTIYF. The CDR3 nucleotides are TGTGCCAGCAGCTCAACAGGGGCTGGAAACACCATATATTTT.

This clone was seen a single time. Here the CDR3 reads CASSPGTGFEKLFF. The CDR3 coding sequence is TGTGCCAGCAGCCCCGGGACAGGGTTTGAAAAACTGTTTTTT. The genes are TRBV7-8 and TRBJ1-4; 9 bases match TRBD1. Germline lookup yields CDR1 SGHVS and CDR2 FQNEAQ. V was clipped by 5 bases and J by 7 bases; unmatched bases: 5. The CDR3 has 14 residues. The whole variable domain, remainder taken from reference TRBV7-8 and TRBJ1-4, is GAGVSQSPRYKVAKRGQDVALRCDPISGHVSLFWYQQALGQGPEFLTYFQNEAQLDKSGLPSDRFFAERPEGSVSTLKIQRTQQEDSAVYLCASSPGTGFEKLFFGSGTQLSVL.